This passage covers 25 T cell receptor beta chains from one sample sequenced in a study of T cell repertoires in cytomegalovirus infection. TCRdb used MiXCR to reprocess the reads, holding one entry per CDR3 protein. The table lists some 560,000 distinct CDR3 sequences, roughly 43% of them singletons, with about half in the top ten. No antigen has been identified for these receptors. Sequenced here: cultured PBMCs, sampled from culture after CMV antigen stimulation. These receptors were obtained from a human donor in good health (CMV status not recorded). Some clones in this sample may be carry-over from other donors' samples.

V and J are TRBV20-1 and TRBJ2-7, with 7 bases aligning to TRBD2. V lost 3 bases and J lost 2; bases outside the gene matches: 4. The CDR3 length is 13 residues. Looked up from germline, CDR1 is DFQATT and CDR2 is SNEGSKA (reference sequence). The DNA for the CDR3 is TGCAGTGCTAGGGGGGGGGACCCCTACGAGCAGTACTTC. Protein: CSARGGDPYEQYF.

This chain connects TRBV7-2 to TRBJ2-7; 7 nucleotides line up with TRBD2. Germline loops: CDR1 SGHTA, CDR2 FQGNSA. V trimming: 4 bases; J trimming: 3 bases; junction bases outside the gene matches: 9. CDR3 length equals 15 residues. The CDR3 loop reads CASSSYAGTNYEQYF. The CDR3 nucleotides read TGTGCCAGCAGCTCGTACGCCGGGACTAACTACGAGCAGTACTTC.

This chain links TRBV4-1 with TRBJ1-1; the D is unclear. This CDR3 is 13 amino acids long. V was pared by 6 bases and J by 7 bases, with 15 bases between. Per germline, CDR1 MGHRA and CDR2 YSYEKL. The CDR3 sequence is CASSLSVLNEAFF. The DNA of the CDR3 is TGCGCCAGCAGTCTGTCGGTGTTGAATGAAGCTTTCTTT.

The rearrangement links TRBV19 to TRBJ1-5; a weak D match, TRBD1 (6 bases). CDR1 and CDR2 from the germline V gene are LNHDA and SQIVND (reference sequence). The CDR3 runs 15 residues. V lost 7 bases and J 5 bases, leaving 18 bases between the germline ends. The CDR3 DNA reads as TGTGCCAGTACCCCGGTCAGGGGCATGGATCAGCCCCAGCATTTT. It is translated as CASTPVRGMDQPQHF.

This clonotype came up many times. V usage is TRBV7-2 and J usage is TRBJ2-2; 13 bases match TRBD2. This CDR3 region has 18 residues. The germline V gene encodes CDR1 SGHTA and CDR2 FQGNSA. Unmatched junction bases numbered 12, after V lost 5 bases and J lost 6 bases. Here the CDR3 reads CASSPSGWTSGSPGELFF. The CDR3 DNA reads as TGTGCCAGCAGCCCGAGTGGCTGGACTAGCGGGAGTCCCGGGGAGCTGTTTTTT.

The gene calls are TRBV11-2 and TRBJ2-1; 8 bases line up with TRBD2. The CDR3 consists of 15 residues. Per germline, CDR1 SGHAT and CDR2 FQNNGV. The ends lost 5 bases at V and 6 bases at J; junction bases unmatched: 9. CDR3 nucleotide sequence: TGTGCCAGCAGCCCAAAAGCGGGAGCCCCCAATGAGCAGTTCTTC. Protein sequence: CASSPKAGAPNEQFF.

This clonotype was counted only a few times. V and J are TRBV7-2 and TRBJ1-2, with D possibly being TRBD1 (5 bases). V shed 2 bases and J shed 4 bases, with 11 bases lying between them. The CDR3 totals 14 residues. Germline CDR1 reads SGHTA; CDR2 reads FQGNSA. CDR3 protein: CASSLTTVTYGYTF. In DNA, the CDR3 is TGTGCCAGCAGCTTAACGACAGTAACCTATGGCTACACCTTC.

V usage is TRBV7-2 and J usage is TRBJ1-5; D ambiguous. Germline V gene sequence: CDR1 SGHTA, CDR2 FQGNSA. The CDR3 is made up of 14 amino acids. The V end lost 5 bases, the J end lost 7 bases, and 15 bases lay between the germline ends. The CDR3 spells CASSHSGFRQPQHF. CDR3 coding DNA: TGTGCCAGCAGCCACTCGGGTTTTCGACAGCCCCAGCATTTT.

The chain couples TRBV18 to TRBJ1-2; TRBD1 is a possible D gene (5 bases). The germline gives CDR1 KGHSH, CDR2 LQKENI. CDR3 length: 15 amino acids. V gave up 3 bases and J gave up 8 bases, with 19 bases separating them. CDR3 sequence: CASSPARDASGGYTF. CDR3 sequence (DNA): TGTGCCAGCTCACCCGCCCGGGACGCGTCGGGGGGCTACACCTTC.

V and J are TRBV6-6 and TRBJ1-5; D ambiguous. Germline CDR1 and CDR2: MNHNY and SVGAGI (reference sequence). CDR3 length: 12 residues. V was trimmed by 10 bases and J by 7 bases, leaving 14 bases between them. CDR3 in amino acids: CATYEEAQPQHF. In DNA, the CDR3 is TGTGCCACCTACGAGGAGGCCCAGCCCCAGCATTTT.

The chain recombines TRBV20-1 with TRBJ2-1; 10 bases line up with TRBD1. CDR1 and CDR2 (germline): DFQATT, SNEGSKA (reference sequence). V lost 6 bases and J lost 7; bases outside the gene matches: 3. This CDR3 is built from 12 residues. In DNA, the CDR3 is TGCAGTGCGGACAGGGGGTCGAATGAGCAGTTCTTC. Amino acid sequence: CSADRGSNEQFF.

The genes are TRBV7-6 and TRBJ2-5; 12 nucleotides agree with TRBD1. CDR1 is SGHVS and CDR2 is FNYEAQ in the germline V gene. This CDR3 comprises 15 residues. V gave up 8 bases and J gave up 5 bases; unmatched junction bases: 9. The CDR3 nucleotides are TGTGCCAGCGGGAGGGACAGGGGGCTTCGGGAGACCCAGTACTTC. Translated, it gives CASGRDRGLRETQYF.

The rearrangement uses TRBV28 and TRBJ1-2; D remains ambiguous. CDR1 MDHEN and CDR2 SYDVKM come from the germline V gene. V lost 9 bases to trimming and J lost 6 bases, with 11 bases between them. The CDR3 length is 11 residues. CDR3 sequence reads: CASKRENGYTF. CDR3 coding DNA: TGTGCCAGTAAAAGGGAGAATGGCTACACCTTC.

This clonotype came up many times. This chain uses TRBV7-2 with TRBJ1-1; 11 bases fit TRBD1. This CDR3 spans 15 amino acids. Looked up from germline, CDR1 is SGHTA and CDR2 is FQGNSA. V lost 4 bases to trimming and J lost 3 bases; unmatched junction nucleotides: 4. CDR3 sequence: CASSSGQGAYTEAFF. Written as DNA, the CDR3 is TGTGCCAGCAGCTCAGGACAGGGGGCTTACACTGAAGCTTTCTTT.

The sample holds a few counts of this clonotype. CDR3: CASSPIWSLGTDTQYF. The CDR3 DNA is TGTGCCAGCAGCCCTATATGGAGCCTGGGTACAGATACGCAGTATTTT. The V and J genes are TRBV7-2 and TRBJ2-3; D unresolved. Trimming took off 5 bases at V and 3 bases at J, with 18 bases between the two ends. The CDR3 consists of 16 residues. Germline CDR1 reads SGHTA; CDR2 reads FQGNSA.

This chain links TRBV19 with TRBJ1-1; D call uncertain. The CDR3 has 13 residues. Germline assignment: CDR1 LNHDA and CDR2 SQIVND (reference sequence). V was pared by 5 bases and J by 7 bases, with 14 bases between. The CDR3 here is CASSGKGGFEAFF. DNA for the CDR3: TGTGCCAGTAGTGGCAAGGGCGGATTTGAAGCTTTCTTT.

The CDR3 loop is CASSFVTSQWDQTYEQYF. CDR3 in DNA: TGTGCCAGCAGCTTTGTAACCAGTCAGTGGGACCAAACCTACGAGCAGTACTTC. V and J are TRBV7-2 and TRBJ2-7; D tentatively fits TRBD1 or TRBD2 (5 bases each). CDR1 is SGHTA, CDR2 FQGNSA, per germline. V dropped 3 bases and J dropped 2 bases, with 23 bases sitting between them. The CDR3 covers 18 residues.

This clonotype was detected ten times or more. CDR3 bases: TGTGCCAGCAGCTTAGGGGCAGGGGGATACAATGAGCAGTTCTTC. Its protein product is CASSLGAGGYNEQFF. This chain uses TRBV7-6 with TRBJ2-1; 7 bases are a match to TRBD1. The CDR3 is 15 amino acids. The germline CDR1 and CDR2 sequences are SGHVS and FNYEAQ. After removal of 1 base from V and 4 bases from J, the junction contained 4 bases not matched to a gene.

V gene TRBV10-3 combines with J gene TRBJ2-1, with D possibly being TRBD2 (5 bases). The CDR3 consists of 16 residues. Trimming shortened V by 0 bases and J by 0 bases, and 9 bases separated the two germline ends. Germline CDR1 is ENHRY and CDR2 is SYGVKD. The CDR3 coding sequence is TGTGCCATCAGTGAGTCGACGGGAATCTCCTACAATGAGCAGTTCTTC. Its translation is CAISESTGISYNEQFF.

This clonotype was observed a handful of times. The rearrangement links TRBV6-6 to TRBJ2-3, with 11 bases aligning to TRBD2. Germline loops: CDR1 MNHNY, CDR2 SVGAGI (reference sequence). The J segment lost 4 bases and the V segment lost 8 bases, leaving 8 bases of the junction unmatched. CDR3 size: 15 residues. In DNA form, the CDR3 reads TGTGCCAGCGGGCAGACTAGCGGGATGTCAGATACGCAGTATTTT. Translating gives CASGQTSGMSDTQYF.

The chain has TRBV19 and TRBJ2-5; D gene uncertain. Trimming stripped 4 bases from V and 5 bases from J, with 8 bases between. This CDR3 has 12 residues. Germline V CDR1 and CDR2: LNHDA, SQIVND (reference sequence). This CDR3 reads CASSTTMETQYF. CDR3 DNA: TGTGCCAGTAGTACGACGATGGAGACCCAGTACTTC.

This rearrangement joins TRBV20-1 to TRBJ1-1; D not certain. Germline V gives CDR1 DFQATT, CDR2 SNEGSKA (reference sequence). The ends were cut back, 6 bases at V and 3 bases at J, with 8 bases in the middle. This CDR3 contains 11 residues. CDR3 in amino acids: CSASRDTEAFF. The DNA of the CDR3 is TGCAGTGCCAGCCGGGACACTGAAGCTTTCTTT.

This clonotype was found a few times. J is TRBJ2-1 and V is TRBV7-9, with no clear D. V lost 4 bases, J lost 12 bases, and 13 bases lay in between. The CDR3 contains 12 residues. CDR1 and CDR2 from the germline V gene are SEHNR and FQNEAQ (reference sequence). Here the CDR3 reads CASSSRTLGQFF. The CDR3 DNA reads TGTGCCAGCAGCTCCCGGACGTTGGGGCAGTTCTTC.

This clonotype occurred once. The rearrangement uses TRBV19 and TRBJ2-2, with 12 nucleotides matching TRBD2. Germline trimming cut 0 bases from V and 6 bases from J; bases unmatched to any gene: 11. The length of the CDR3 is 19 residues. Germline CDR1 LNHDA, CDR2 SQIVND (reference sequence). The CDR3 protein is CASSIDSSSGRAFAGELFF. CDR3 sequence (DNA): TGTGCCAGTAGTATAGATTCATCTAGCGGGAGGGCCTTCGCCGGGGAGCTGTTTTTT. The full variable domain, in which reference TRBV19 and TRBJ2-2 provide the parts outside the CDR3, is DGGITQSPKYLFRKEGQNVTLSCEQNLNHDAMYWYRQDPGQGLRLIYYSQIVNDFQKGDIAEGYSVSREKKESFPLTVTSAQKNPTAFYLCASSIDSSSGRAFAGELFFGEGSRLTVL.

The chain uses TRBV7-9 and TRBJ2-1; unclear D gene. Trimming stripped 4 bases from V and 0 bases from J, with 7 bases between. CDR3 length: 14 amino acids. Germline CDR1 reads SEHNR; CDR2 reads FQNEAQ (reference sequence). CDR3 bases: TGTGCCAGCAGCTGGGCTAGCTCCTACAATGAGCAGTTCTTC. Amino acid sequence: CASSWASSYNEQFF.